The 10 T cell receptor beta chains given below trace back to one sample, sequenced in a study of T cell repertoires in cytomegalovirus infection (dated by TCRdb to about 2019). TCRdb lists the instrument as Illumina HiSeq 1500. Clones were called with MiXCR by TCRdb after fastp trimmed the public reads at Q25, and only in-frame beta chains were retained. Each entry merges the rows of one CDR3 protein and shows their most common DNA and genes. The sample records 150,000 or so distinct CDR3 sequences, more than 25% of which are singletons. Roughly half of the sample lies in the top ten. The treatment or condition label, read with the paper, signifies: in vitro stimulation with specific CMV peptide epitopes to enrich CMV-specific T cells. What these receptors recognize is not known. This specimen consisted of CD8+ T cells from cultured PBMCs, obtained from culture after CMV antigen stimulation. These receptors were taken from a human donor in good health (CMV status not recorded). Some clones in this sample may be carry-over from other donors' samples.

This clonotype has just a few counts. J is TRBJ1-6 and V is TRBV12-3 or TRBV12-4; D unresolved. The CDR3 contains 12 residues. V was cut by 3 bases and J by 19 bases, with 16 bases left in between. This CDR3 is CASSLVVSALHF. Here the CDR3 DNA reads TGTGCCAGCAGTTTGGTGGTCTCGGCTCTGCACTTT.

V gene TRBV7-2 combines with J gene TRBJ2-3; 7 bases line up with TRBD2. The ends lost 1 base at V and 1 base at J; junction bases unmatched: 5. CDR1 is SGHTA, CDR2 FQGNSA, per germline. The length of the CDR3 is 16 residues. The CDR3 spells CASSLGASGGTDTQYF. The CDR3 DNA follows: TGTGCCAGCAGCTTAGGGGCCAGCGGGGGCACAGATACGCAGTATTTT.

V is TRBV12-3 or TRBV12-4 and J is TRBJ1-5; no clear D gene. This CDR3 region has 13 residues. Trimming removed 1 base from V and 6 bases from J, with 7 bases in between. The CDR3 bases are TGTGCCAGCAGTTTAGGGGTGGTTCAGCCCCAGCATTTT. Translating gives CASSLGVVQPQHF.

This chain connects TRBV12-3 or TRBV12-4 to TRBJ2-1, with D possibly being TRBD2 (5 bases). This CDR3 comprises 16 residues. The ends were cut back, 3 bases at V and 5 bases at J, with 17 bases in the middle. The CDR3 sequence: CASSFGLLVADNEQFF. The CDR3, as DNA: TGTGCCAGCAGTTTCGGACTCTTGGTTGCGGACAATGAGCAGTTCTTC.

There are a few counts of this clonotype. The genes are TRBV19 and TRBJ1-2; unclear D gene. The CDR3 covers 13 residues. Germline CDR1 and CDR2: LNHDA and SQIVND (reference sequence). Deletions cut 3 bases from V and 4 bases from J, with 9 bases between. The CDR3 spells CASSISAAYGYTF. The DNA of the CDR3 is TGTGCCAGTAGTATCTCGGCTGCCTATGGCTACACCTTC.

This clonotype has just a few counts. Here the CDR3 DNA reads TGTGCCAGCAGTCCTCCGGGACAGGGGTTCGATGAGCAGTTCTTC. Amino acid sequence: CASSPPGQGFDEQFF. The chain employs TRBV12-3 or TRBV12-4 and TRBJ2-1; 10 bases align to TRBD1. This CDR3 spans 15 amino acids. V was pared by 5 bases and J by 8 bases, with 9 bases of the junction left unmatched.

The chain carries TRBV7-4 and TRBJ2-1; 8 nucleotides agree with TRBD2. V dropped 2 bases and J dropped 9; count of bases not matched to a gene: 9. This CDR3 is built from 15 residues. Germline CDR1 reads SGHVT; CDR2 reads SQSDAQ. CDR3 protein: CASSLNGGAGREQFF. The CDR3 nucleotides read TGTGCCAGCAGCTTAAACGGGGGGGCCGGTCGTGAGCAGTTCTTC.

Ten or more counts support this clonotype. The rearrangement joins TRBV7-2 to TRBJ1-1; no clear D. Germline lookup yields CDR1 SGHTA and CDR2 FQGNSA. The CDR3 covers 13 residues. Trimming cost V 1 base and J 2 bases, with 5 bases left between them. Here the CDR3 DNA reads TGTGCCAGCAGCTTAGTCCCTAACACTGAAGCTTTCTTT. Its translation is CASSLVPNTEAFF.

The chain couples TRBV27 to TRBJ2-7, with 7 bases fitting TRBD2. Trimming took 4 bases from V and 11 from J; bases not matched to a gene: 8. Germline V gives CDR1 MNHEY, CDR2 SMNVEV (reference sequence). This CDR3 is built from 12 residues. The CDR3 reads CASSSGLGDKYF. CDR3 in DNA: TGTGCCAGCAGTTCCGGACTAGGAGACAAGTACTTC.

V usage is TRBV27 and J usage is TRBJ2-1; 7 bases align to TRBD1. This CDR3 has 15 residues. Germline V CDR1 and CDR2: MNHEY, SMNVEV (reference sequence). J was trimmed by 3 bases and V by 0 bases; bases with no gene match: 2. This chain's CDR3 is CASSLSGGYYNEQFF. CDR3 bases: TGTGCCAGCAGTTTATCAGGGGGCTACTACAATGAGCAGTTCTTC.